A selection of T cell receptor beta chains follows, all from one sample in a study of CD8 T cells in ankylosing spondylitis. TCRdb analysed the 5' RACE reads with MiXCR anew, one entry per CDR3 protein. The sample holds hundreds of thousands of distinct CDR3 sequences, 12% seen once. Sample: blood, either unsorted or a sorted T cell fraction (not recorded which). Receptors were obtained from a male donor with ankylosing spondylitis. CDR3s include the opening cysteine and the closing phenylalanine or tryptophan. D genes are given only for firm matches. Only some rows state a clone size, as once, few, many or a class for expanded clones.

cdr3_aa: CASSTRQDSSYEQYF
cdr3_nt: TGTGCCAGCAGCACCAGACAGGACAGCTCCTACGAGCAGTACTTC
clone_size: few
d_call: .
v_call: TRBV12-3/TRBV12-4
j_call: TRBJ2-7

cdr3_aa: CASSPRTPYSGANVLTF
cdr3_nt: TGCGCCAGCAGCCCTCGGACACCCTACTCTGGGGCCAACGTCCTGACTTTC
clone_size: .
d_call: .
v_call: TRBV4-3
j_call: TRBJ2-6

cdr3_aa: CSVFTWGQSGANVLTF
cdr3_nt: TGCAGCGTTTTTACCTGGGGGCAGTCTGGGGCCAACGTCCTGACTTTC
clone_size: .
d_call: .
v_call: TRBV29-1
j_call: TRBJ2-6

cdr3_aa: CSARDPRRAEGNYGYTF
cdr3_nt: TGCAGCGCTAGAGACCCCCGAAGGGCAGAGGGAAACTATGGCTACACCTTC
clone_size: .
d_call: .
v_call: TRBV20-1
j_call: TRBJ1-2

cdr3_aa: CSARASGRGYEQYF
cdr3_nt: TGCAGTGCTAGAGCTAGCGGGAGAGGATACGAGCAGTACTTC
clone_size: many
d_call: TRBD2
v_call: TRBV20-1
j_call: TRBJ2-7

cdr3_aa: CASSANKGSGNTIYF
cdr3_nt: TGTGCCAGCAGTGCCAACAAGGGGTCCGGAAACACCATATATTTT
clone_size: few
d_call: .
v_call: TRBV25-1
j_call: TRBJ1-3

cdr3_aa: CATTSPETQYF
cdr3_nt: TGTGCCACGACTAGCCCGGAGACCCAGTACTTC
clone_size: few
d_call: TRBD2
v_call: TRBV6-5
j_call: TRBJ2-5

cdr3_aa: CSASGIPGQGFATNEKLFF
cdr3_nt: TGCAGTGCAAGTGGGATTCCGGGACAGGGGTTTGCAACTAATGAAAAACTGTTTTTT
clone_size: .
d_call: TRBD1
v_call: TRBV20-1
j_call: TRBJ1-4

cdr3_aa: CASSSGVFYEQYF
cdr3_nt: TGTGCCAGCAGCTCGGGGGTCTTCTACGAGCAGTACTTC
clone_size: few
d_call: .
v_call: TRBV7-8
j_call: TRBJ2-7

cdr3_aa: CASGGRHTEAFF
cdr3_nt: TGTGCCAGCGGGGGTCGGCACACTGAAGCTTTCTTT
clone_size: few
d_call: .
v_call: TRBV6-5
j_call: TRBJ1-1

cdr3_aa: CASSPQELAGEGYYEQYF
cdr3_nt: TGCGCCAGCAGCCCACAGGAGCTAGCGGGAGAAGGTTACTACGAGCAGTACTTC
clone_size: .
d_call: TRBD2
v_call: TRBV4-3
j_call: TRBJ2-7

cdr3_aa: CASSLLGSGYSRRETQYF
cdr3_nt: TGTGCCAGCAGTTTATTGGGTAGCGGGTATTCCAGGCGAGAGACCCAGTACTTC
clone_size: .
d_call: TRBD2
v_call: TRBV28
j_call: TRBJ2-5

cdr3_aa: CSARRDPPWDTEAFF
cdr3_nt: TGCAGTGCCCGAAGGGACCCTCCCTGGGACACTGAAGCTTTCTTT
clone_size: many
d_call: .
v_call: TRBV20-1
j_call: TRBJ1-1

cdr3_aa: CSVVEGTNTEAFF
cdr3_nt: TGCAGCGTTGTGGAGGGGACGAACACTGAAGCTTTCTTT
clone_size: .
d_call: .
v_call: TRBV29-1
j_call: TRBJ1-1

cdr3_aa: CSAREMNRDPNRQQFF
cdr3_nt: TGCAGTGCTAGAGAGATGAACCGGGACCCTAACCGTCAGCAGTTCTTC
clone_size: .
d_call: .
v_call: TRBV20-1
j_call: TRBJ2-1

cdr3_aa: CAITWDRSSYEQYF
cdr3_nt: TGTGCCATCACCTGGGACCGTAGCTCCTACGAGCAGTACTTC
clone_size: .
d_call: .
v_call: TRBV10-3
j_call: TRBJ2-7

cdr3_aa: CAWRGQGLADTQYF
cdr3_nt: TGTGCCTGGAGGGGACAGGGGCTCGCAGATACGCAGTATTTT
clone_size: .
d_call: TRBD1
v_call: TRBV30
j_call: TRBJ2-3

cdr3_aa: CASSQTGLSTDTQYF
cdr3_nt: TGTGCCAGCAGCCAGACGGGACTGAGCACAGATACGCAGTATTTT
clone_size: .
d_call: .
v_call: TRBV11-2
j_call: TRBJ2-3

cdr3_aa: CASSWTDRKGSEAFF
cdr3_nt: TGCGCCAGCAGCTGGACGGACAGGAAAGGGTCTGAAGCTTTCTTT
clone_size: many
d_call: TRBD1
v_call: TRBV5-1
j_call: TRBJ1-1

cdr3_aa: CASSMTANQPQHF
cdr3_nt: TGTGCCAGCAGTATGACAGCTAATCAGCCCCAGCATTTT
clone_size: few
d_call: .
v_call: TRBV7-2
j_call: TRBJ1-5

cdr3_aa: CASSPTGREQYF
cdr3_nt: TGTGCCAGCAGCCCTACAGGGCGAGAGCAGTACTTC
clone_size: .
d_call: .
v_call: TRBV28
j_call: TRBJ2-7

cdr3_aa: CASSGLAGGTDTQYF
cdr3_nt: TGTGCCAGCAGTGGATTAGCGGGGGGCACAGATACGCAGTATTTT
clone_size: .
d_call: TRBD2
v_call: TRBV2
j_call: TRBJ2-3

cdr3_aa: CSAAAGVKNIQYF
cdr3_nt: TGCAGTGCCGCCGCAGGGGTGAAGAACATTCAGTACTTC
clone_size: few
d_call: .
v_call: TRBV20-1
j_call: TRBJ2-4

cdr3_aa: CASSLGGGGNIQYF
cdr3_nt: TGTGCCAGCAGCTTAGGAGGGGGCGGAAACATTCAGTACTTC
clone_size: few
d_call: TRBD1
v_call: TRBV7-9
j_call: TRBJ2-4

cdr3_aa: CSASTPFGANQPQHF
cdr3_nt: TGCAGTGCTAGTACCCCATTCGGGGCTAATCAGCCCCAGCATTTT
clone_size: few
d_call: .
v_call: TRBV20-1
j_call: TRBJ1-5

cdr3_aa: CSARDVRRSYNEQFF
cdr3_nt: TGCAGTGCTAGAGATGTTAGGAGGTCCTACAATGAGCAGTTCTTC
clone_size: many
d_call: .
v_call: TRBV20-1
j_call: TRBJ2-1

cdr3_aa: CASSPSFAGQPLLYNEQFF
cdr3_nt: TGCGCCAGCAGCCCGAGTTTTGCGGGCCAACCTCTACTCTACAATGAGCAGTTCTTC
clone_size: few
d_call: .
v_call: TRBV4-1
j_call: TRBJ2-1

cdr3_aa: CASSLAVGAAYEQYF
cdr3_nt: TGCGCCAGCAGCTTGGCCGTGGGAGCTGCGTACGAGCAGTACTTC
clone_size: .
d_call: .
v_call: TRBV5-1
j_call: TRBJ2-7

cdr3_aa: CASSYSRSQRTQYF
cdr3_nt: TGTGCCAGCAGTTACTCGAGGAGTCAGAGGACCCAGTACTTC
clone_size: .
d_call: .
v_call: TRBV6-5
j_call: TRBJ2-5

cdr3_aa: CASSPGLAGSQQYF
cdr3_nt: TGTGCCAGCAGCCCAGGGCTAGCGGGGAGTCAGCAGTACTTC
clone_size: few
d_call: TRBD2
v_call: TRBV9
j_call: TRBJ2-7

cdr3_aa: CSAKRTNYEQYF
cdr3_nt: TGCAGTGCTAAACGGACAAACTACGAGCAGTACTTC
clone_size: few
d_call: .
v_call: TRBV20-1
j_call: TRBJ2-7

cdr3_aa: CASSLGRTTTQYF
cdr3_nt: TGTGCCAGCAGCTTGGGACGGACTACGACCCAGTACTTC
clone_size: many
d_call: .
v_call: TRBV27
j_call: TRBJ2-5

cdr3_aa: CASSLSGDSYGYTF
cdr3_nt: TGTGCCAGCAGCTTGTCCGGGGATAGCTATGGCTACACCTTC
clone_size: few
d_call: .
v_call: TRBV7-3
j_call: TRBJ1-2